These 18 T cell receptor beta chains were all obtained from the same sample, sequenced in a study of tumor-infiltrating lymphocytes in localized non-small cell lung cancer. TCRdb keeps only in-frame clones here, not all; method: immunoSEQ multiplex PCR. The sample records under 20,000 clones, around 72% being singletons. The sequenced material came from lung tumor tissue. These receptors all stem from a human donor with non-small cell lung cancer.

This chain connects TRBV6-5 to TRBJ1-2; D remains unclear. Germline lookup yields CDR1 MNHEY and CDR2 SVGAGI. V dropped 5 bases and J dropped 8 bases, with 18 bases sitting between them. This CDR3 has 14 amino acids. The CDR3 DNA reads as TGTGCCAGCAGTCCTCGCAATGGGATGGGCGGCTACACCTTC. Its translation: CASSPRNGMGGYTF.

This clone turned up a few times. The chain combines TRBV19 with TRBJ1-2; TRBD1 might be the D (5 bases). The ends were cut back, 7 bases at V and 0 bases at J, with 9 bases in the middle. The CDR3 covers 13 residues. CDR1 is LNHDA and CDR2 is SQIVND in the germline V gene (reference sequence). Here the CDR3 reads CASKPGTNYGYTF. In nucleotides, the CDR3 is TGTGCCAGTAAGCCAGGGACTAACTATGGCTACACCTTC.

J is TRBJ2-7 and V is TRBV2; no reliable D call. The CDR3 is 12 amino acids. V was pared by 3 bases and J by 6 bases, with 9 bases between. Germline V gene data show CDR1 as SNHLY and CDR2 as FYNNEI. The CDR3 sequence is CASSDDSGEQYF. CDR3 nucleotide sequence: TGTGCCAGCAGTGATGATTCGGGCGAGCAGTACTTC.

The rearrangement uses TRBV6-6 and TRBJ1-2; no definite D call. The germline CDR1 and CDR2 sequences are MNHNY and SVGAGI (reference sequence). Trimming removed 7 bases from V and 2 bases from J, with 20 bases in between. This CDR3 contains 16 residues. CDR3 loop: CASIGSRVGRNYGYTF. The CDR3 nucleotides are TGTGCCAGCATTGGGTCGAGGGTGGGCCGAAACTATGGCTACACCTTC.

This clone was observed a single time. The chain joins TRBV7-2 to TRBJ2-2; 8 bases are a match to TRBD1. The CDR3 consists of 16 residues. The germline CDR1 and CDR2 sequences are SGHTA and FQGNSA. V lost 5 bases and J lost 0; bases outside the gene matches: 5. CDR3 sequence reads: CASSPRGQANTGELFF. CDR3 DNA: TGTGCCAGCAGCCCCCGGGGACAGGCGAACACCGGGGAGCTGTTTTTT.

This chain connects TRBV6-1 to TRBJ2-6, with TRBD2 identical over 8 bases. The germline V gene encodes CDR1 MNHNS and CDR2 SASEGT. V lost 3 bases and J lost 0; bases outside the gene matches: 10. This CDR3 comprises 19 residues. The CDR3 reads CASSDQTSARYSGANVLTF. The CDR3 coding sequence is TGTGCCAGCAGTGACCAGACTAGCGCCAGATACTCTGGGGCCAACGTCCTGACTTTC.

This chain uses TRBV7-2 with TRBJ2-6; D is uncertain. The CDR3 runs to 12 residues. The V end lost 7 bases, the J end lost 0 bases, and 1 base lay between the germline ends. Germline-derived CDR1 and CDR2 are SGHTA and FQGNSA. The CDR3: CASTSGANVLTF. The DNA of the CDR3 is TGTGCCAGCACCTCTGGGGCCAACGTCCTGACTTTC.

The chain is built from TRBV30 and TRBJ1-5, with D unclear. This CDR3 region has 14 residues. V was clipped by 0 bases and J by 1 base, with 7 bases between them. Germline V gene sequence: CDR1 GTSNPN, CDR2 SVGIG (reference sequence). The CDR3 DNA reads TGTGCCTGGAGTGTACGGAACAGCAATCAGCCCCAGCATTTT. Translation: CAWSVRNSNQPQHF.

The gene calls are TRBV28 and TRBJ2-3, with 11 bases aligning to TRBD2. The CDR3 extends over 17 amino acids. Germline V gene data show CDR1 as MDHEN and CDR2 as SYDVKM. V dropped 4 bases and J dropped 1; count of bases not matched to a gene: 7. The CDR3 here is CASSSPKTSGGTDTQYF. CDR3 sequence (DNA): TGTGCCAGCAGTTCCCCGAAGACTAGCGGGGGCACAGATACGCAGTATTTT.

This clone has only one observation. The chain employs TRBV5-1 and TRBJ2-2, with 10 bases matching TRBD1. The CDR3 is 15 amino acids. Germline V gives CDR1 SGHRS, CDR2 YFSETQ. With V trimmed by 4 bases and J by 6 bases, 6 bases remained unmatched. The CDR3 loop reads CASSTDRGRAGELFF. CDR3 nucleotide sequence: TGCGCCAGCAGCACAGACAGGGGGCGCGCCGGGGAGCTGTTTTTT. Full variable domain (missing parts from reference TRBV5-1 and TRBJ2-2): KAGVTQTPRYLIKTRGQQVTLSCSPISGHRSVSWYQQTPGQGLQFLFEYFSETQRNKGNFPGRFSGRQFSNSRSEMNVSTLELGDSALYLCASSTDRGRAGELFFGEGSRLTVL.

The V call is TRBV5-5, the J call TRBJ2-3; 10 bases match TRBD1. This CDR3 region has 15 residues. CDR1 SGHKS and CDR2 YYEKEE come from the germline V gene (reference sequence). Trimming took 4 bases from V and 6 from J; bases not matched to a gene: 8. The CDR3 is CASSRGGTGVDTQYF. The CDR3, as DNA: TGTGCCAGCAGCCGAGGGGGGACAGGGGTGGATACGCAGTATTTT.

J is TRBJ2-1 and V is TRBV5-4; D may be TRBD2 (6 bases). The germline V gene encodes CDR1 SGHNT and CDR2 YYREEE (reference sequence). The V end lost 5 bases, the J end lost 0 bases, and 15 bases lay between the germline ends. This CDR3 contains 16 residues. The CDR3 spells CASRSSSGFSYNEQFF. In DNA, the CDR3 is TGTGCCAGCAGATCCAGTAGCGGTTTCTCCTACAATGAGCAGTTCTTC.

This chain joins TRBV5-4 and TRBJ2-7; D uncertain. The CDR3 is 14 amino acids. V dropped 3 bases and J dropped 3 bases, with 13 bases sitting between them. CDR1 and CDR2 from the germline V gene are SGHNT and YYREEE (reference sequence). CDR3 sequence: CASSSPGKSYEQYF. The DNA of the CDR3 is TGTGCCAGCAGCTCCCCGGGCAAGAGCTACGAGCAGTACTTC. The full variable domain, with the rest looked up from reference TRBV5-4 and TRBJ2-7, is ETGVTQSPTHLIKTRGQQVTLRCSSQSGHNTVSWYQQALGQGPQFIFQYYREEENGRGNFPPRFSGLQFPNYSSELNVNALELDDSALYLCASSSPGKSYEQYFGPGTRLTVT.

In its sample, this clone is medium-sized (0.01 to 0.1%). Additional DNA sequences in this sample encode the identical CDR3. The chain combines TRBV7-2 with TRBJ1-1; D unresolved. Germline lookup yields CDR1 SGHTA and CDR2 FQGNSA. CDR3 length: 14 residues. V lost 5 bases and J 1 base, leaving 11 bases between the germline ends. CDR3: CASSPLRGNTEAFF. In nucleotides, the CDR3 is TGTGCCAGCAGCCCCCTACGGGGGAACACTGAAGCTTTCTTT.

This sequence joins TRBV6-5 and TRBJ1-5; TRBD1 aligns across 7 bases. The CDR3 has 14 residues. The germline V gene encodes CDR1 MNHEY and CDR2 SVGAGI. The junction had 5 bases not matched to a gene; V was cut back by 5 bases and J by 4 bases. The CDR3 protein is CASSTRQGNQPQHF. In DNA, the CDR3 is TGTGCCAGCAGTACCAGACAGGGAAATCAGCCCCAGCATTTT.

The CDR3 bases are TGTGCCTGGAGTGCGGTTAACAGGGGTGAAGCTTTCTTT. Its protein is CAWSAVNRGEAFF. The chain carries TRBV30 and TRBJ1-1, with 7 nucleotides matching TRBD1. After removal of 1 base from V and 7 bases from J, the junction contained 6 bases not matched to a gene. This CDR3 spans 13 amino acids. Germline CDR1 reads GTSNPN; CDR2 reads SVGIG (reference sequence). The full variable domain, in which reference TRBV30 and TRBJ1-1 provide the parts outside the CDR3, is SQTIHQWPATLVQPVGSPLSLECTVEGTSNPNLYWYRQAAGRGLQLLFYSVGIGQISSEVPQNLSASRPQDRQFILSSKKLLLSDSGFYLCAWSAVNRGEAFFGQGTRLTVV.

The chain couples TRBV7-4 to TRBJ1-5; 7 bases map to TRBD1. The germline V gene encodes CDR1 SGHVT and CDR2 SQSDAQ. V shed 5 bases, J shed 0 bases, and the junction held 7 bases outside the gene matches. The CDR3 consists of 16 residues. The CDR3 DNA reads TGTGCCAGCAGCCCGGGACAGCACCATAGCAATCAGCCCCAGCATTTT. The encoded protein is CASSPGQHHSNQPQHF.

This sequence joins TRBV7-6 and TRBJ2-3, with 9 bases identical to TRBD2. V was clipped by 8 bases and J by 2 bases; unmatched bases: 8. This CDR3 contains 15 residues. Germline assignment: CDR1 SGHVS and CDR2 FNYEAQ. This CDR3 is CASGLAGLYTDTQYF. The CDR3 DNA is TGTGCCAGCGGGCTAGCGGGACTTTACACAGATACGCAGTATTTT.